The 15 T cell receptor beta chains below all came from one sample that was sequenced in a study of identifying expanded T cells in peripheral blood. This table comes from immunoSEQ multiplex PCR, and its TCRdb copy is limited to in-frame clones, with some not included. This sample has about 74,000 clones, with 70% to 90% found just once. Sequenced: blood. These receptors came from a person aged 18 to 75 in good health.

The chain links TRBV7-2 to TRBJ2-7; 8 positions agree with TRBD1. Losses at the gene ends were 1 base for V and 2 bases for J; bases not matched to a gene: 1. This CDR3 has 14 amino acids. Germline CDR1 reads SGHTA; CDR2 reads FQGNSA. CDR3 amino acids: CASSLETGAYEQYF. The DNA for the CDR3 is TGTGCCAGCAGCTTAGAGACAGGGGCCTACGAGCAGTACTTC.

The chain carries TRBV5-4 and TRBJ1-5, with a possible D match to TRBD1 (5 bases). Germline CDR1 SGHNT, CDR2 YYREEE (reference sequence). V was shortened by 4 bases and J by 5 bases, with 16 bases between the two germline ends. The CDR3 covers 15 residues. CDR3 nucleotide sequence: TGTGCCAGCAGCCCGGATCGGGGGAGTTATCAGCCCCAGCATTTT. Amino acids: CASSPDRGSYQPQHF.

The genes are TRBV10-3 and TRBJ2-7; the match to TRBD1 covers 10 bases. After removal of 1 base from V and 3 bases from J, the junction contained 3 bases not matched to a gene. CDR3 length: 15 amino acids. CDR1 is ENHRY and CDR2 is SYGVKD in the germline V gene. The CDR3 spells CAISEFGTGDYEQYF. The CDR3 coding sequence is TGTGCCATCAGTGAGTTCGGGACAGGGGACTACGAGCAGTACTTC.

The V call is TRBV27, the J call TRBJ2-7, with D unclear. In germline, CDR1 is MNHEY, CDR2 SMNVEV (reference sequence). The CDR3 loop spans 11 amino acids. V was shortened by 3 bases and J by 10 bases, with 10 bases between the two germline ends. DNA of the CDR3: TGTGCCAGCAGTTTTGACGGGCTTCAGTACTTC. This gives the protein CASSFDGLQYF.

V usage is TRBV20-1 and J usage is TRBJ1-3; D remains unclear. Germline CDR1 is DFQATT and CDR2 is SNEGSKA (reference sequence). The CDR3 is 10 residues long. Between the trimmed V and J ends, which lost 0 bases and 7 bases, there was a span of 1 base. Written as DNA, the CDR3 is TGCAGTGCTAGAGATAACACCATATATTTT. Protein sequence: CSARDNTIYF.

CDR3 DNA sequence: TGTGCCAGCAGTTTAGAGACTAGCGGCTCCTACGAGCAGTACTTC. Its translation: CASSLETSGSYEQYF. The chain uses TRBV28 and TRBJ2-7; 9 nucleotides line up with TRBD2. The CDR3 loop spans 15 amino acids. Germline V gene lookup returns CDR1 MDHEN and CDR2 SYDVKM. V shed 2 bases and J 0 bases; nucleotides not matched to a gene: 2.

The chain carries TRBV4-3 and TRBJ1-2; D call uncertain. V lost 1 base, J lost 2 bases, and 14 bases lay in between. Germline V CDR1 and CDR2: LGHNA, YSLEER. The CDR3 contains 16 residues. CDR3 residues: CASSQAGRVLNYGYTF. In nucleotides, the CDR3 is TGCGCCAGCAGCCAAGCGGGTCGGGTCCTGAACTATGGCTACACCTTC.

The gene calls are TRBV19 and TRBJ1-1; possibly TRBD1 for D (6 bases). Germline V lookup: CDR1 LNHDA, CDR2 SQIVND (reference sequence). V was cut by 5 bases and J by 5 bases, with 15 bases left in between. The CDR3 is 14 residues long. The CDR3 spells CASSFGGAGTEAFF. The DNA for the CDR3 is TGTGCCAGTAGTTTTGGGGGCGCTGGGACTGAAGCTTTCTTT.

The CDR3 nucleotides are TGTGCCAGCAGCTTAGGGGGGGCAGGATTGTACGAGCAGTACTTC. This sequence encodes CASSLGGAGLYEQYF. The chain joins TRBV11-2 to TRBJ2-7; D might be TRBD1 or TRBD2, each matching 6 bases. In germline, CDR1 is SGHAT, CDR2 FQNNGV. Trimming stripped 1 base from V and 4 bases from J, with 14 bases between. This CDR3 comprises 15 residues.

In the case of this clone: One end of the junction does not line up with germline, which may come from a read error. In DNA, the CDR3 is TGTGCCAGCAGCGTAGCTTTACTAGATACGCTGTATTTT. Its protein product is CASSVALLDTLYF. The chain couples TRBV9 to TRBJ2-3, with D perhaps matching TRBD2 (5 bases). Germline V gives CDR1 SGDLS, CDR2 YYNGEE. CDR3 size: 13 residues.

CDR3 sequence: CASSLAFGGPDTQYF. Written as DNA, the CDR3 is TGTGCCAGCAGCCTCGCATTTGGTGGTCCAGATACGCAGTATTTT. The chain is built from TRBV11-3 and TRBJ2-3; no definite D call. The CDR3 consists of 15 residues. The V end lost 5 bases, the J end lost 4 bases, and 16 bases lay between the germline ends. Germline V lookup: CDR1 SGHNT, CDR2 YENEEA.

The genes are TRBV5-5 and TRBJ1-2; weak D call: TRBD1 (6 bases). Germline V gene lookup returns CDR1 SGHKS and CDR2 YYEKEE (reference sequence). Between the trimmed V and J ends, which lost 4 bases and 4 bases, there was a span of 14 bases. The CDR3 contains 14 residues. Here the CDR3 reads CASSLPDRSYGYTF. CDR3 bases: TGTGCCAGCAGCCTGCCCGACAGGTCCTATGGCTACACCTTC.

The chain joins TRBV5-6 to TRBJ1-2, with D perhaps TRBD1 (5 bases). Germline loops: CDR1 SGHDT, CDR2 YYEEEE. This CDR3 has 17 amino acids. Trimming stripped 0 bases from V and 4 bases from J, with 19 bases between. CDR3 DNA: TGTGCCAGCAGCTTGGGACAGACTCCTCCGCCGTCCTATGGCTACACCTTC. The encoded protein is CASSLGQTPPPSYGYTF.

The chain carries TRBV25-1 and TRBJ1-2; possible D gene TRBD1, 5 bases. The CDR3 totals 14 residues. Germline CDR1 MGHDK, CDR2 SYGVNS. Deletions cut 2 bases from V and 4 bases from J, with 11 bases between. DNA for the CDR3: TGTGCCAGCAGTGAAGGGCAGGGTACCTATGGCTACACCTTC. It specifies CASSEGQGTYGYTF.

This chain links TRBV20-1 with TRBJ2-3, with D uncertain. The CDR3 sequence is 8 residues long. CDR1 and CDR2 from the germline V gene are DFQATT and SNEGSKA (reference sequence). Trimming stripped 8 bases from V and 4 bases from J, with 1 base between. CDR3 in amino acids: CSPDTQYF. In nucleotides, the CDR3 is TGCAGTCCAGATACGCAGTATTTT.